This TCR beta chain was sequenced for a study of blood T cell repertoires in COVID-19. Study at large: Researchers got acute and convalescent COVID-19 samples from the United States, Italy and Spain. PBMCs, B-cell-depleted T cells, or T cells provided the cDNA or gDNA that made up the material.

In germline, CDR1 is LGHNT, CDR2 FRNRAP. J lost 3 bases, V lost 7 bases, and 6 bases had no gene match. The CDR3 runs 14 residues. Measured with immunoSEQ multiplex PCR; TCRdb has only the in-frame clones, and not every one. The repertoire includes fewer than 350,000 clones, around 81% of them detected once, and around 2.9% sits in the top ten. The material sequenced was peripheral blood. The receptor was derived from an older woman with active or convalescent COVID-19. The chain uses TRBV12-5 and TRBJ1-5; TRBD1 aligns across 7 bases. The CDR3: CASVAQGNNQPQHF. For the CDR3, the DNA is TGTGCTAGTGTTGCACAGGGGAACAATCAGCCCCAGCATTTT.